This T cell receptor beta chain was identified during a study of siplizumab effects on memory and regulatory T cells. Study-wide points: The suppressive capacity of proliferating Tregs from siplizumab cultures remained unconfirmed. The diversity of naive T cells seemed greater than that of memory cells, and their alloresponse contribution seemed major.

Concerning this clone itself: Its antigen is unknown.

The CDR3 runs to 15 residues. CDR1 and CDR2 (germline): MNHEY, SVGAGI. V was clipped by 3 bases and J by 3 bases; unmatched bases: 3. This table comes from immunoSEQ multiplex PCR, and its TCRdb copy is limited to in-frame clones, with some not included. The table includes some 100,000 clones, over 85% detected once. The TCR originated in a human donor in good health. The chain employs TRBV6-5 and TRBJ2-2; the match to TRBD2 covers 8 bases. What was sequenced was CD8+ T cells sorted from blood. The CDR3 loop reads CASSYFGGDTGELFF. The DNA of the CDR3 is TGTGCCAGCAGTTATTTCGGGGGGGACACCGGGGAGCTGTTTTTT.